This T cell receptor beta chain was identified in a study of T cell responses to AZD1222 COVID-19 vaccine. Study results and limitations: Repertoire collection took place solely once the T cell response had peaked. Clonal diversity was possibly underestimated, and the donors were mostly white British, with more females. The number of AZD1222 recipients seropositive at baseline was only 6 or 7.

This CDR3 region has 16 residues. Trimming cost V 5 bases and J 1 base, with 15 bases left between them. Per the germline V gene, CDR1 is SGHVS and CDR2 is FQNEAQ. Notes on this clone: The antigen remains unidentified.

Clones were read by immunoSEQ multiplex PCR, and TCRdb kept only the in-frame ones, dropping some. This sample has around 99,000 clones, with around 90% found just once. The V call is TRBV7-8, the J call TRBJ2-1, with a possible D match to TRBD1 (5 bases). This receptor was taken from an adult in good health. Sequencing was performed on peripheral blood, taken on day 0 of AZD1222 vaccination. The CDR3 spells CASSQPTAGSYNEQFF. The CDR3 nucleotides read TGTGCCAGCAGCCAACCGACAGCAGGGTCCTACAATGAGCAGTTCTTC.